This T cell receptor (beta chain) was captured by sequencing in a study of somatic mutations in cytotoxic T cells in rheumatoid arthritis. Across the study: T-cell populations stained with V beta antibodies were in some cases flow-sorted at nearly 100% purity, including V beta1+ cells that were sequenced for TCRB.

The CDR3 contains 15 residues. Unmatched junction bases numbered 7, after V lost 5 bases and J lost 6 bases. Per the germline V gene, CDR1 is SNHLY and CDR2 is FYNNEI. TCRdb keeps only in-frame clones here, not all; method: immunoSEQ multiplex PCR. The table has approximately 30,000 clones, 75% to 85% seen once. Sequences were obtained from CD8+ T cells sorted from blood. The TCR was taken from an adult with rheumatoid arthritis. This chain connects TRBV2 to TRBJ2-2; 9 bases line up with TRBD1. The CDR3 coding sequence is TGTGCCAGCAGTTTCCGGGACAGGGTCGCCGGGGAGCTGTTTTTT. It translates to CASSFRDRVAGELFF.